This T cell receptor beta chain was sequenced for a study of shared clonotypes between healthy human individuals. Study findings and constraints: With a few donors compared, about 5.2% of naive CD4 clonotypes were shared. Lower generation probabilities were found for non-shared clonotypes than for those shared by all four donors.

CD45RO-negative, CCR7-selected cells formed the naive CD8 fraction, which excluded terminally differentiated effector memory CD45RA+ cells. About this clone itself: Its antigen is unknown.

The CDR3 is 11 amino acids. TCRdb keeps only in-frame clones here, not all; method: immunoSEQ multiplex PCR. Of about 2.2 million clones listed, 85% to 95% were seen once; the top ten hold about 1.6%. Sequenced material: naive CD8+ T cells from PBMCs. V is TRBV21-1 and J is TRBJ2-7. TRBV21-1 is shown as a pseudogene. The origin of this receptor is a man younger than 30 in good health. Some clones in this sample may be carry-over from other donors' samples. The CDR3: CASRGLAEQYF. The CDR3 DNA sequence: TGTGCCAGCAGAGGCCTTGCAGAGCAGTACTTC.